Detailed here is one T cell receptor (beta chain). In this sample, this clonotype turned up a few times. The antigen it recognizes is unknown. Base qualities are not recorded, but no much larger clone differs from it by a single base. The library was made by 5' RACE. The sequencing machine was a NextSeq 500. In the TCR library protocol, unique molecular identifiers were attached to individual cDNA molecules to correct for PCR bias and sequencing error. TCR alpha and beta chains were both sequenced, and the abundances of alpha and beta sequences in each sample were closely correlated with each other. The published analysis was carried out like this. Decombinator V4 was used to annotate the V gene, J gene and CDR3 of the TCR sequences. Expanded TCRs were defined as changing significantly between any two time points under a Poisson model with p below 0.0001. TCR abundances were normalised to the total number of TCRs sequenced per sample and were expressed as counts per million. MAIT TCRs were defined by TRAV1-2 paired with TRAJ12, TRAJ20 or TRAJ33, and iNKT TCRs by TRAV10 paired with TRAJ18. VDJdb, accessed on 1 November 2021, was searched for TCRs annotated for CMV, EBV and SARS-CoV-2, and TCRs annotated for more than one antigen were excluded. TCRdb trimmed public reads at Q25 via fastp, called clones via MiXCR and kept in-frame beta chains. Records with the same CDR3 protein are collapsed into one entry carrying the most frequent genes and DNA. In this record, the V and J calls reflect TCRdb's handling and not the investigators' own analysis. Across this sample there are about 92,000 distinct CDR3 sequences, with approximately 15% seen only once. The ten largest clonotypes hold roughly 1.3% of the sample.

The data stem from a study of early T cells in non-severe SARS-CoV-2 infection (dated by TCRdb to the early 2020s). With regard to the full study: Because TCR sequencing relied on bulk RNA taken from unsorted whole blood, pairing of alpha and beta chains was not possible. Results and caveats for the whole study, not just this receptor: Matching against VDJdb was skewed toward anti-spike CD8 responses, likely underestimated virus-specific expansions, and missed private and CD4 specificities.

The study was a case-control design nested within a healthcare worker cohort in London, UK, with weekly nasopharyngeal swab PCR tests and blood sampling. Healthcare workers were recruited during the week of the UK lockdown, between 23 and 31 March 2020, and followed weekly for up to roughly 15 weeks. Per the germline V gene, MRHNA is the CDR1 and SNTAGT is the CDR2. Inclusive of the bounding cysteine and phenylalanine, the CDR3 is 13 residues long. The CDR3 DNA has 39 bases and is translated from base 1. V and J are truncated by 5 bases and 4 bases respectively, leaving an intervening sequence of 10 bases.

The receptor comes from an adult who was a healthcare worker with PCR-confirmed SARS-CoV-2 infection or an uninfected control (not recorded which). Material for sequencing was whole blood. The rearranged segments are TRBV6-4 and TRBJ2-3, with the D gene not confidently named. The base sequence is TGTGCCAGCAGTCAGACACGCGCAGATACGCAGTATTTT. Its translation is CASSQTRADTQYF.